A single sample gave rise to the 20 T cell receptor beta chains below, sequenced in a study of shared clonotypes between healthy human individuals. The method was immunoSEQ multiplex PCR; TCRdb's version includes in-frame clones alone and lacks a portion of them. This sample yields approximately 87,000 clones, of which under 65% are seen a single time; just over 50% belongs to the top ten. Sequencing used memory CD8+ T cells sorted from blood. Subset denoted: CD45RO+ cells pooled with CCR7-negative TemRA cells. These receptors all come from a young man in good health.

The V and J genes are TRBV6-1 and TRBJ2-3; D possibly corresponds to TRBD1 (6 bases). This CDR3 region has 12 residues. V was trimmed by 8 bases and J by 3 bases, leaving 9 bases between them. The germline gives CDR1 MNHNS, CDR2 SASEGT. Here the CDR3 DNA reads TGTGCCAGCGGAAGGGGGACAGATACGCAGTATTTT. Its translation is CASGRGTDTQYF.

The chain combines TRBV27 with TRBJ2-7, with D possibly called TRBD1 or TRBD2 (5 bases each). The germline V gene encodes CDR1 MNHEY and CDR2 SMNVEV (reference sequence). This CDR3 contains 13 residues. V shed 0 bases and J shed 6 bases, with 9 bases lying between them. The CDR3 DNA reads TGTGCCAGCAGTTTATCGATTGGGGGCGAGCAGTACTTC. Encoded protein: CASSLSIGGEQYF.

Written as DNA, the CDR3 is TGTGCCAGCAGCTTACCATCCGGTGGTCGCGGTAGAGAGCAGTTCTTC. Its protein is CASSLPSGGRGREQFF. The chain combines TRBV11-1 with TRBJ2-1; D unresolved. V shed 2 bases and J shed 10 bases, with 21 bases lying between them. This CDR3 contains 16 residues. Germline loops: CDR1 SGHAT, CDR2 FQDESV (reference sequence).

V gene TRBV12-5 combines with J gene TRBJ2-1; a weak D match, TRBD2 (5 bases). The CDR3 runs 16 residues. From germline, CDR1 is LGHNT and CDR2 FRNRAP. Trimming took off 2 bases at V and 3 bases at J, with 14 bases between the two ends. CDR3 residues: CASGLSHGMFYNEQFF. DNA for the CDR3: TGTGCTAGTGGTTTGTCTCACGGGATGTTCTACAATGAGCAGTTCTTC. Looking up the rest from reference TRBV12-5 and TRBJ2-1 gives the full variable domain: DARVTQTPRHKVTEMGQEVTMRCQPILGHNTVFWYRQTMMQGLELLAYFRNRAPLDDSGMPKDRFSAEMPDATLATLKIQPSEPRDSAVYFCASGLSHGMFYNEQFFGPGTRLTVL.

V and J are TRBV9 and TRBJ1-1; a weak D match, TRBD1 (6 bases). Trimming removed 0 bases at V and 7 bases at J, with 13 bases between. CDR1 is SGDLS and CDR2 is YYNGEE in the germline V gene. The CDR3 totals 14 residues. CDR3 amino acids: CASSVAGGRSEAFF. CDR3 nucleotide sequence: TGTGCCAGCAGCGTAGCTGGGGGGCGAAGTGAAGCTTTCTTT.

This clone has only a few counts. The CDR3 spells CASSSTVDAYNEQFF. The CDR3, as DNA: TGTGCCAGCAGCTCGACTGTGGATGCCTACAATGAGCAGTTCTTC. The chain carries TRBV11-2 and TRBJ2-1; no definite D call. This CDR3 region has 15 residues. Trimming cost V 4 bases and J 2 bases, with 12 bases left between them. CDR1 is SGHAT and CDR2 is FQNNGV in the germline V gene. The full variable domain, with the rest looked up from reference TRBV11-2 and TRBJ2-1, is EAGVAQSPRYKIIEKRQSVAFWCNPISGHATLYWYQQILGQGPKLLIQFQNNGVVDDSQLPKDRFSAERLKGVDSTLKIQPAKLEDSAVYLCASSSTVDAYNEQFFGPGTRLTVL.

This chain uses TRBV25-1 with TRBJ2-6; unclear D gene. The CDR3 is 17 residues long. The germline V and J ends were trimmed by 2 bases and 0 bases, with 11 bases remaining between them. The germline V gene encodes CDR1 MGHDK and CDR2 SYGVNS. The CDR3 bases are TGTGCCAGCAGTGAACCACGGACCGGCTCTGGGGCCAACGTCCTGACTTTC. Protein sequence: CASSEPRTGSGANVLTF.

This chain joins TRBV6-4 and TRBJ2-3; a weak D match, TRBD1 (5 bases). The germline V gene has CDR1 MRHNA and CDR2 SNTAGT. The CDR3 contains 16 residues. Trimming removed 2 bases at V and 0 bases at J, with 12 bases between. The CDR3 DNA reads as TGTGCCAGCAGTGACGGGGCGTCCCACAGCACAGATACGCAGTATTTT. Protein: CASSDGASHSTDTQYF.

This clone was found a few times. The chain links TRBV6-4 to TRBJ1-4, with D perhaps TRBD1 (6 bases). Trimming took off 0 bases at V and 3 bases at J, with 8 bases between the two ends. CDR1 is MRHNA, CDR2 SNTAGT, per germline. This CDR3 spans 15 amino acids. The CDR3 loop reads CASSDSGGANEKLFF. In nucleotides, the CDR3 is TGTGCCAGCAGTGACTCGGGGGGCGCTAATGAAAAACTGTTTTTT.

The V gene is TRBV4-2, the J gene TRBJ2-1; the match to TRBD2 covers 11 bases. Germline V lookup: CDR1 LGHNA, CDR2 YNFKEQ. The CDR3 covers 17 residues. V was clipped by 0 bases and J by 4 bases; unmatched bases: 5. The CDR3 here is CASSQDLLAGGYNEQFF. Written as DNA, the CDR3 is TGTGCCAGCAGCCAAGACCTTCTAGCGGGAGGATACAATGAGCAGTTCTTC.

This clone has a handful of counts. V is TRBV7-2 and J is TRBJ2-1; 11 bases fit TRBD2. This CDR3 is built from 15 residues. The V and J ends lost 2 bases and 7 bases, in that order; junction bases with no gene match: 4. CDR1 and CDR2 from the germline V gene are SGHTA and FQGNSA. CDR3 protein: CASSLQRTSGNEQFF. CDR3 DNA: TGTGCCAGCAGCTTACAACGGACTAGCGGGAATGAGCAGTTCTTC. The complete variable domain, with remaining parts taken from reference TRBV7-2 and TRBJ2-1, reads GAGVSQSPSNKVTEKGKDVELRCDPISGHTALYWYRQSLGQGLEFLIYFQGNSAPDKSGLPSDRFSAERTGGSVSTLTIQRTQQEDSAVYLCASSLQRTSGNEQFFGPGTRLTVL.

J is TRBJ1-1 and V is TRBV27; TRBD1 is a possible D gene (5 bases). V was trimmed by 6 bases and J by 0 bases, leaving 8 bases between them. The CDR3 spans 13 residues. Germline V lookup: CDR1 MNHEY, CDR2 SMNVEV (reference sequence). Here the CDR3 reads CASSRQMNTEAFF. CDR3 bases: TGTGCCAGCAGCAGACAGATGAACACTGAAGCTTTCTTT.

The sample holds many counts of this clone. Other DNA sequences in the sample encode the same CDR3. The chain links TRBV6-4 to TRBJ2-1; TRBD2 agrees at 8 bases. The CDR3 extends over 15 amino acids. V dropped 2 bases and J dropped 0; count of bases not matched to a gene: 0. Germline V gene lookup returns CDR1 MRHNA and CDR2 SNTAGT. CDR3 nucleotide sequence: TGTGCCAGCAGTGACAGCGGGAGCTCCTACAATGAGCAGTTCTTC. Amino acid sequence: CASSDSGSSYNEQFF.

The chain links TRBV14 to TRBJ2-5; 7 positions match TRBD2. The CDR3 is made up of 19 amino acids. V lost 0 bases and J lost 5; bases outside the gene matches: 18. Germline CDR1 is SGHDN and CDR2 is FVKESK. CDR3 loop: CASSQETYGRPLREETQYF. DNA of the CDR3: TGTGCCAGCAGCCAAGAGACTTACGGGAGGCCCCTCCGAGAGGAGACCCAGTACTTC.

As regards this clone: At the DNA level, this CDR3 is encoded by other sequences in the same sample as well. The CDR3 DNA sequence: TGTGCCAGCAGGGACAGAGGCAATCAGCCCCAGCATTTT. It is translated as CASRDRGNQPQHF. This chain uses TRBV2 with TRBJ1-5; D possibly corresponds to TRBD1 (6 bases). Germline lookup yields CDR1 SNHLY and CDR2 FYNNEI. Trimming stripped 6 bases from V and 2 bases from J, with 8 bases between. There are 13 residues in the CDR3.

The chain joins TRBV25-1 to TRBJ1-2; D is unresolved. V lost 2 bases and J 4 bases, leaving 8 bases between the germline ends. The germline V gene encodes CDR1 MGHDK and CDR2 SYGVNS. The CDR3 extends over 13 amino acids. CDR3 loop: CASSEGGSYGYTF. CDR3 nucleotide sequence: TGTGCCAGCAGTGAAGGAGGGTCCTATGGCTACACCTTC.

This chain links TRBV5-1 with TRBJ2-7; TRBD1 aligns across 7 bases. Germline loops: CDR1 SGHRS, CDR2 YFSETQ. The CDR3 consists of 14 residues. V lost 4 bases, J lost 4 bases, and 8 bases stayed unmatched. The CDR3 region is CASSGSGTAYEQYF. As DNA, the CDR3 is TGCGCCAGCAGCGGGTCCGGGACAGCGTACGAGCAGTACTTC.

This clone is medium-sized. The CDR3 bases are TGTGCCAGCAGTTCATCCGGGACCCGCTACGAGCAGTACTTC. This codes for CASSSSGTRYEQYF. The rearrangement joins TRBV27 to TRBJ2-7; D may match TRBD1 or TRBD2 (5 bases each). The germline V and J ends were trimmed by 4 bases and 3 bases, with 13 bases remaining between them. CDR1 and CDR2 from the germline V gene are MNHEY and SMNVEV (reference sequence). There are 14 residues in the CDR3.

The rearrangement links TRBV7-2 to TRBJ2-2; perhaps TRBD1 as D (6 bases). The CDR3 has 15 residues. V lost 4 bases, J lost 7 bases, and 16 bases lay in between. CDR1 is SGHTA, CDR2 FQGNSA, per germline. CDR3 sequence: CASSSIQGPGGELFF. The DNA of the CDR3 is TGTGCCAGCAGCTCCATACAGGGTCCGGGCGGGGAGCTGTTTTTT.

The table lists this clone with a few counts. J is TRBJ2-2 and V is TRBV7-7; 7 bases fit TRBD1. The V segment lost 5 bases and the J segment 4 bases; nucleotides outside the gene matches: 7. The CDR3 runs to 15 residues. Looked up from germline, CDR1 is SSHAT and CDR2 is FNYEAQ (reference sequence). The CDR3: CASSQRDSGTGELFF. CDR3 sequence (DNA): TGTGCCAGCAGCCAACGGGACAGTGGCACCGGGGAGCTGTTTTTT.